This entry describes one TCR beta chain. Per the original data handling: Reference gene primer amplification gave nucleated cell count estimates. Clones were read by immunoSEQ multiplex PCR, and TCRdb kept only the in-frame ones, dropping some. V, J and clone size were drawn from that table, and D and trimming were deduced from the DNA. The sample includes tens of thousands of clones, over 65% seen only once; the top ten take 5% to 6%. This specimen comes from a study of blood T cell repertoires in COVID-19. Background on the study: The United States, Italy and Spain supplied acute and convalescent COVID-19 samples.

V was pared by 5 bases and J by 0 bases, with 11 bases between. Germline V lookup: CDR1 SQVTM, CDR2 ANQGSEA. The CDR3 extends over 14 amino acids. V gene TRBV29-1 combines with J gene TRBJ1-5, with D possibly being TRBD1 (6 bases). This TCR was sampled from a man over 45 with active or convalescent COVID-19. Source material: peripheral blood. The CDR3 here is CSVRVGGSNQPQHF. CDR3 bases: TGCAGCGTTAGGGTAGGGGGTAGCAATCAGCCCCAGCATTTT.